The TCR beta chain described here comes from a study of response to subunit inactivated influenza vaccine. Note on this clonotype: Antigen specificity is unknown.

Notes on the study in general: The study's authors posited that every seasonal influenza vaccination enlists few new T cells.

TCRdb reprocessed the RT-PCR reads via MiXCR and lists one record per CDR3 protein. The sample yields about 190,000 distinct CDR3 sequences, around an eighth seen once. Germline V gene data show CDR1 as SGDLS and CDR2 as YYNGEE. The CDR3 runs to 16 residues. Trimming stripped 2 bases from V and 3 bases from J, with 14 bases between. The specimen comprised CD8+ T cells sorted from PBMCs, sampled 5 days after vaccination. V gene TRBV9 combines with J gene TRBJ1-4; D is undetermined. This receptor was taken from a man in his fifties or sixties who received an inactivated influenza vaccine. CDR3 region: CASSVGNMLSNEKLFF. DNA of the CDR3: TGTGCCAGCAGCGTGGGCAACATGCTTTCTAATGAAAAACTGTTTTTT.